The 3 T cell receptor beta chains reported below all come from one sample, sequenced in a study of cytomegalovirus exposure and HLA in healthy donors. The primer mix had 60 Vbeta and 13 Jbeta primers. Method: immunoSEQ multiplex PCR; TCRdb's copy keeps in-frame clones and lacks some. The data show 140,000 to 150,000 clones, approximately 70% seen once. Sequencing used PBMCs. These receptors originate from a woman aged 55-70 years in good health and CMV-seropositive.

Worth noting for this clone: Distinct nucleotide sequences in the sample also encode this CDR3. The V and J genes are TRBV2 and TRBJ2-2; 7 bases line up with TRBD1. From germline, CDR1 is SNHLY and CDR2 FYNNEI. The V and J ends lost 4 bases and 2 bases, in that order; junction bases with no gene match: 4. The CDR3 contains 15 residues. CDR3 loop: CASSGRGRNTGELFF. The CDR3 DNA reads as TGTGCCAGCAGTGGTAGGGGGCGCAACACCGGGGAGCTGTTTTTT.

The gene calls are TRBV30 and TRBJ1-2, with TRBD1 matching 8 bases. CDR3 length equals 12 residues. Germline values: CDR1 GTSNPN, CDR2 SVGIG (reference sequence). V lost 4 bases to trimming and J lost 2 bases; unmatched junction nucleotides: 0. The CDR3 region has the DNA TGTGCCTGGACAGGGGGCAACTATGGCTACACCTTC. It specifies CAWTGGNYGYTF.

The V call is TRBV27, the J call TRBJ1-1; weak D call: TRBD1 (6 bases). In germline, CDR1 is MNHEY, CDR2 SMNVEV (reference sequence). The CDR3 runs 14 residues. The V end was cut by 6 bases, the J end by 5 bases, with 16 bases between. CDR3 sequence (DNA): TGTGCCAGCAGGCCATATCCAGGGGAAACTGAAGCTTTCTTT. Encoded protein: CASRPYPGETEAFF.